This entry concerns a single T cell receptor beta chain. The sample belongs to a study of PD-L1 blockade in urothelial cancer. About the research overall: Prior regimens of chemotherapy numbered 0 to 3 per patient.

The templates were synthetic TCR analogs, and they were spiked into each PCR. Produced via immunoSEQ multiplex PCR; TCRdb's table is partial and in-frame only. The sample contains some 45,000 clones, around 84% of which appear only once. The CDR3 sequence is 14 residues long. Germline V gene data show CDR1 as MNHEY and CDR2 as SMNVEV (reference sequence). With V trimmed by 4 bases and J by 5 bases, 6 bases remained unmatched. Time point meaning: pretreatment peripheral blood. A total of 1 to 8 samples per patient were collected pretreatment and on-treatment. Sequencing used PBMCs, obtained around atezolizumab (anti-PD-L1) treatment. The receptor was isolated from a man between 60 and 75 years old with urothelial cancer. The V call is TRBV27, the J call TRBJ2-5; 8 bases agree with TRBD2. The CDR3 here is CASSSGTSMETQYF. CDR3 in DNA: TGTGCCAGCAGTTCCGGGACTAGTATGGAGACCCAGTACTTC.